The 6 T cell receptor beta chains below come from one sample, sequenced in a study of CD8+CD57+ T cells in acquired aplastic anemia (dated by TCRdb to 2017 to 2018). Patients chosen for sequencing had shown expansion of CD8+CD57+ cells by flow cytometry. This sample was sequenced with an Illumina HiSeq 2000. Genomic DNA was used as template for profiling of TCR beta VDJ combinations and CDR3 sequences. Starting from the raw public reads, TCRdb applied fastp trimming at Q25, assembled clones with MiXCR and retained in-frame beta chains. Each entry is one CDR3 protein sequence, shown with its most common DNA and genes. This sample gives just over 200,000 distinct CDR3 sequences in total; 65% of them show up just once. The ten largest clones represent about 60% of the sample. The sample consisted of sorted CD4+, CD8+, or CD8+CD57+ T cells (not recorded which) from PBMCs. The receptors were gathered from a human donor with aplastic anemia.

The chain couples TRBV5-1 to TRBJ1-2; 8 nucleotides agree with TRBD1. Germline CDR1 SGHRS, CDR2 YFSETQ. After removal of 4 bases from V and 8 bases from J, the junction contained 7 bases not matched to a gene. The CDR3 length is 13 residues. CDR3 amino acids: CASSPDRVGGYTF. The DNA of the CDR3 is TGCGCCAGCAGCCCGGACAGGGTTGGAGGCTACACCTTC. Complete variable domain (other parts from reference TRBV5-1 and TRBJ1-2): KAGVTQTPRYLIKTRGQQVTLSCSPISGHRSVSWYQQTPGQGLQFLFEYFSETQRNKGNFPGRFSGRQFSNSRSEMNVSTLELGDSALYLCASSPDRVGGYTFGSGTRLTVV.

The V call is TRBV7-6, the J call TRBJ1-1; D not certain. The germline V gene has CDR1 SGHVS and CDR2 FNYEAQ. V shed 1 base and J shed 0 bases, with 12 bases lying between them. The length of the CDR3 is 16 residues. DNA of the CDR3: TGTGCCAGCAGCTTAGGGGCCCGTATCCTGAACACTGAAGCTTTCTTT. Its protein is CASSLGARILNTEAFF.

V and J are TRBV7-9 and TRBJ2-5, with D possibly matching TRBD1 (6 bases). Per germline, CDR1 SEHNR and CDR2 FQNEAQ (reference sequence). V shed 5 bases and J shed 2 bases, with 18 bases lying between them. This CDR3 contains 16 residues. The CDR3: CASSHLDRFEQETQYF. The CDR3 DNA sequence: TGTGCCAGCAGCCACCTCGACAGGTTTGAACAAGAGACCCAGTACTTC.

V usage is TRBV20-1 and J usage is TRBJ2-2; TRBD2 aligns across 15 bases. The germline CDR1 and CDR2 sequences are DFQATT and SNEGSKA (reference sequence). Trimming removed 2 bases from V and 6 bases from J; junction bases left unmatched: 10. This CDR3 has 18 amino acids. CDR3 coding DNA: TGCAGTGCTAGACGGACTAGCGGGGGGGGGTCCCTGTCCGGGGAGCTGTTTTTT. Translation gives CSARRTSGGGSLSGELFF.

J is TRBJ2-1 and V is TRBV2; D call uncertain. The CDR3 is made up of 13 amino acids. Germline V lookup: CDR1 SNHLY, CDR2 FYNNEI. V shed 8 bases and J shed 1 base, with 9 bases lying between them. The CDR3 DNA reads as TGTGCCAGCGTTAGTTGGTCCTACAATGAGCAGTTCTTC. It yields the protein CASVSWSYNEQFF.

J is TRBJ2-3 and V is TRBV15, with D perhaps TRBD1 or TRBD2 (6 bases each). This CDR3 spans 18 amino acids. Germline lookup yields CDR1 LNHNV and CDR2 YYDKDF (reference sequence). Trimming shortened V by 1 base and J by 1 base, and 18 bases separated the two germline ends. CDR3 sequence (DNA): TGTGCCACCAGCAGAGGGGTCCGAAAGGGGGGACGCACAGATACGCAGTATTTT. This translates into CATSRGVRKGGRTDTQYF.